Listed below are T cell receptor beta chains from one sample, sequenced in a study of T-cell reconstitution after alpha-beta-depleted transplantation in children. Each CDR3 protein gets one entry after TCRdb re-called the PCR reads with MiXCR. The sample lists about 74,000 distinct CDR3 sequences; roughly 14% were seen once. This specimen was PBMCs, mostly from graft donor cells, taken 180 days after TCRalphabeta/CD19-depleted stem cell transplant. These receptors originate from a male patient between 2 and 15 years old who had a stem cell transplant for acute lymphoblastic leukemia, so the T cells may come from the graft donor. CDR3s include the opening cysteine and the closing phenylalanine or tryptophan. Each record gives: clone size, D gene, V gene, J gene, CDR3 protein, CDR3 DNA. The D gene is left open where the match is weak. For some rows the clone size is stated as once, few or many, or as a class when expanded; others skip it.

>many|-|TRBV10-3|TRBJ1-1
CAINQLQNTEAFF
TGTGCCATCAATCAGCTCCAGAACACTGAAGCTTTCTTT
>few|-|TRBV12-3/TRBV12-4|TRBJ1-2
CASSSDFHGYTF
TGTGCCAGCAGTTCAGACTTCCATGGCTACACCTTC
>-|TRBD1|TRBV3-1|TRBJ1-3
CASSRDRGFFQYSGNTIYF
TGTGCCAGCAGCCGTGACAGGGGCTTCTTTCAATACTCTGGAAACACCATATATTTT
>many|-|TRBV7-9|TRBJ2-3
CASTEWGRETTDTQYF
TGTGCCAGCACCGAATGGGGTAGGGAAACCACAGATACGCAGTATTTT
>many|-|TRBV10-1|TRBJ2-7
CASNRVILHIYEQYF
TGCGCCAGCAACAGGGTCATCCTCCATATCTACGAGCAGTACTTC
>many|-|TRBV4-3|TRBJ2-2
CASSQYSADAGELFF
TGCGCCAGCAGCCAATATTCTGCAGACGCCGGGGAGCTGTTTTTT
>-|-|TRBV20-1|TRBJ1-1
CGWSLRRLNTEAFF
TGCGGGTGGTCGCTGAGGCGATTGAACACTGAAGCTTTCTTT
>-|-|TRBV7-2|TRBJ2-7
CASSLKVSYEQYF
TGTGCCAGCAGCTTAAAGGTTTCCTACGAGCAGTACTTC
>few|-|TRBV29-1|TRBJ2-7
CSVEILGPPYEQYF
TGCAGCGTTGAAATATTAGGGCCTCCCTACGAGCAGTACTTC
>-|-|TRBV6-1|TRBJ1-1
CASTLAGHGADFF
TGTGCCAGCACTCTCGCGGGCCACGGGGCTGACTTCTTT
>-|-|TRBV20-1|TRBJ1-2
CSARGGHGYTF
TGCAGTGCTAGAGGTGGGCATGGCTACACCTTC
>few|-|TRBV25-1|TRBJ2-3
CASSKGITSTDTQYF
TGTGCCAGCAGTAAAGGGATTACTAGCACAGATACGCAGTATTTT
>-|-|TRBV7-9|TRBJ2-4
CASSGRDLAKNIQYF
TGTGCCAGCAGCGGCAGAGACCTTGCCAAAAACATTCAGTACTTC
>-|-|TRBV11-1|TRBJ1-5
CASSNDRFQPQHF
TGTGCCAGCAGCAACGACAGGTTTCAGCCCCAGCATTTT
>-|-|TRBV2|TRBJ2-2
CASTTTSNTGELFF
TGTGCCAGCACGACAACCTCGAACACCGGGGAGCTGTTTTTT
>-|-|TRBV7-2|TRBJ2-7
CASSLAREAEQYF
TGTGCCAGCAGCTTAGCACGGGAAGCCGAGCAGTACTTC
>-|-|TRBV6-6|TRBJ1-2
CASSYGYGYTF
TGTGCCAGCAGTTACGGCTATGGCTACACCTTC
>many|-|TRBV27|TRBJ1-6
CASTTSSYNSPLHF
TGTGCCAGCACCACCAGCTCCTATAATTCACCCCTCCACTTT
>few|-|TRBV5-1|TRBJ2-7
CASSRGAPTPLYEQYF
TGCGCCAGCAGCCGAGGGGCCCCCACACCACTCTACGAGCAGTACTTC
>few|TRBD1|TRBV28|TRBJ2-7
CASSWTGGLRGYEQYF
TGTGCCAGCAGTTGGACAGGGGGCCTCCGGGGCTACGAGCAGTACTTC
>-|TRBD2|TRBV6-2/TRBV6-3|TRBJ2-1
CASSYRAGGPFNEQFF
TGTGCCAGCAGTTACAGGGCGGGAGGGCCGTTCAATGAGCAGTTCTTC
>few|-|TRBV12-3/TRBV12-4|TRBJ2-5
CASRGRVWAGQETQYF
TGTGCCAGCAGGGGCCGGGTGTGGGCAGGCCAAGAGACCCAGTACTTC
>few|TRBD1|TRBV3-1|TRBJ1-2
CASSRGQGDWGYTF
TGTGCCAGCAGCCGGGGACAGGGGGACTGGGGCTACACCTTC
>many|-|TRBV5-1|TRBJ1-2
CASSLEGVPINYGYTF
TGCGCCAGCAGCTTGGAGGGGGTCCCTATTAACTATGGCTACACCTTC
>few|-|TRBV7-2|TRBJ2-5
CASSLAVGGGKTQYF
TGTGCCAGCAGCTTAGCGGTGGGAGGGGGGAAGACCCAGTACTTC
>few|-|TRBV7-3|TRBJ1-3
CASSLAGTIGNTIYF
TGTGCCAGCAGCTTGGCCGGGACAATTGGAAACACCATATATTTT
>many|-|TRBV12-3/TRBV12-4|TRBJ2-1
CASVLQGGEQFF
TGTGCCAGCGTCCTTCAAGGTGGAGAGCAGTTCTTC
>-|TRBD1|TRBV9|TRBJ2-3
CASSPGQAWGTDTQYF
TGTGCCAGCAGCCCAGGACAGGCCTGGGGCACAGATACGCAGTATTTT
>few|-|TRBV20-1|TRBJ2-2
CSAQGTGELFF
TGCAGTGCCCAAGGGACCGGGGAGCTGTTTTTT
>-|-|TRBV27|TRBJ1-2
CASASRANYGYTF
TGTGCCAGCGCCTCCAGGGCTAACTATGGCTACACCTTC
>-|TRBD2|TRBV20-1|TRBJ2-4
CSAPIPSGRFIQYF
TGCAGTGCCCCTATCCCTAGCGGGAGGTTCATTCAGTACTTC
>-|TRBD2|TRBV5-1|TRBJ2-1
CASSLALVAGGPGVF
TGCGCCAGCAGCTTGGCCCTGGTAGCGGGAGGGCCCGGAGTCTTC
>-|-|TRBV6-1|TRBJ1-2
CASSDRGKHGYTF
TGTGCCAGCAGTGACAGGGGAAAGCATGGCTACACCTTC
>many|-|TRBV12-3/TRBV12-4|TRBJ1-1
CASSLGTANTEAFF
TGCGCCAGCAGCTTGGGGACCGCGAACACTGAAGCTTTCTTT
>many|-|TRBV4-3|TRBJ1-1
CASSLQGPNTEAFF
TGCGCCAGCAGCCTTCAGGGCCCGAACACTGAAGCTTTCTTT
>-|-|TRBV11-1|TRBJ2-7
CASSLSDGVGNYEQYF
TGTGCCAGCAGCTTATCTGATGGGGTAGGGAACTACGAGCAGTACTTC
>-|-|TRBV4-2|TRBJ2-2
CASSQVNVQTGELFF
TGTGCCAGCAGCCAAGTCAACGTACAAACCGGGGAGCTGTTTTTT